One sample yielded the 6 T cell receptor beta chains listed below, sequenced in a study of cytomegalovirus exposure and HLA in healthy donors. The method was immunoSEQ multiplex PCR; TCRdb's version includes in-frame clones alone and lacks a portion of them. The sample carries approximately 20,000 clones, under 98% recorded once. The sample was PBMCs. The receptor source for this set is a man aged 25-45 years in good health and CMV-seropositive.

The rearrangement uses TRBV28 and TRBJ2-2, with TRBD2 as a possible D gene (5 bases). The CDR3 length is 17 residues. With 1 base removed from V and 5 bases from J, the gap between germline ends came to 17 bases. The germline V gene encodes CDR1 MDHEN and CDR2 SYDVKM. The CDR3 bases are TGTGCCAGCAGTTTATTTTCTGTCCGGCGGGCAACCGGGGAGCTGTTTTTT. Translated, it gives CASSLFSVRRATGELFF.

This chain connects TRBV28 to TRBJ1-2; the D is unclear. This CDR3 comprises 15 residues. Trimming left V 3 bases short and J 4 bases short, with 15 bases between. The germline CDR1 and CDR2 sequences are MDHEN and SYDVKM. CDR3 nucleotide sequence: TGTGCCAGCAGTTTCCCCAGCGGTCCTATCTATGGCTACACCTTC. Protein sequence: CASSFPSGPIYGYTF.

The gene calls are TRBV6-5 and TRBJ2-3; 8 nucleotides line up with TRBD1. There are 15 residues in the CDR3. Germline assignment: CDR1 MNHEY and CDR2 SVGAGI. J gave up 0 bases and V 5 bases, and 4 bases lay outside the gene matches. DNA of the CDR3: TGTGCCAGCAGTGCCAGGGGGCCGAGCACAGATACGCAGTATTTT. This codes for CASSARGPSTDTQYF.

The rearrangement links TRBV28 to TRBJ2-7; D remains ambiguous. Between the trimmed V and J ends, which lost 3 bases and 0 bases, there was a span of 9 bases. Germline values: CDR1 MDHEN, CDR2 SYDVKM. The CDR3 sequence is 14 residues long. CDR3 residues: CASSFAGSSYEQYF. Written as DNA, the CDR3 is TGTGCCAGCAGTTTCGCAGGCAGCTCCTACGAGCAGTACTTC.

This clone occurred once. The chain couples TRBV28 to TRBJ1-1; D is uncertain. V shed 3 bases and J shed 2 bases, with 4 bases lying between them. CDR3 length equals 12 residues. From germline, CDR1 is MDHEN and CDR2 SYDVKM. Here the CDR3 DNA reads TGTGCCAGCAGTTTCTTTAACACTGAAGCTTTCTTT. This sequence encodes CASSFFNTEAFF.

The chain links TRBV7-9 to TRBJ1-3, with 7 positions matching TRBD1. V was clipped by 4 bases and J by 2 bases; unmatched bases: 11. Per the germline V gene, CDR1 is SEHNR and CDR2 is FQNEAQ (reference sequence). The CDR3 covers 17 residues. For the CDR3, the DNA is TGTGCCAGCAGCTCCGGACAGGAGGGCCCACCTGGAAACACCATATATTTT. Translation gives CASSSGQEGPPGNTIYF.